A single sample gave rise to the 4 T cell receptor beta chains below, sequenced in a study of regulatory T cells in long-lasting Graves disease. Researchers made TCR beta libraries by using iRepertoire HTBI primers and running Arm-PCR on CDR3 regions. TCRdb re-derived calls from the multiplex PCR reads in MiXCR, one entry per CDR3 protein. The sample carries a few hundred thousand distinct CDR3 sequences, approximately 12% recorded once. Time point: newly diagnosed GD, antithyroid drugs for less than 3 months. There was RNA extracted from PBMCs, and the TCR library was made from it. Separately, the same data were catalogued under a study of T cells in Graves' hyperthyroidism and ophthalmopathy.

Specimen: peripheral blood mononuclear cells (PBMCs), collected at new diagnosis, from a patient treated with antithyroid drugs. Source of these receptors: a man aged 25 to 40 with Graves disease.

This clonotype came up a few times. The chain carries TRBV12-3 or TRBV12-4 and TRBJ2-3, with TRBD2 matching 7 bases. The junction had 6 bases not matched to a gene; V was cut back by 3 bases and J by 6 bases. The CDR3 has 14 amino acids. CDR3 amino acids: CASSFKAGLDTQYF. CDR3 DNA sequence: TGTGCCAGCAGTTTTAAAGCGGGGCTGGATACGCAGTATTTT.

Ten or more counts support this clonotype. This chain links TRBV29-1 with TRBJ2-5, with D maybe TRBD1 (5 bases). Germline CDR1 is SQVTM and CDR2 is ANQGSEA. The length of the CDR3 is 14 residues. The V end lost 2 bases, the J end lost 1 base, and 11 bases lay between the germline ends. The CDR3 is CSVEHGQAQETQYF. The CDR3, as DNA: TGCAGCGTTGAACACGGACAAGCCCAAGAGACCCAGTACTTC.

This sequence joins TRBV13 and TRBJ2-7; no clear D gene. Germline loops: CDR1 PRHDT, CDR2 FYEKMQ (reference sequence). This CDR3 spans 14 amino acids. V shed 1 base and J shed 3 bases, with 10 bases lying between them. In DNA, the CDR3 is TGTGCCAGCAGCTTAGACCAGAGAGACTACGAGCAGTACTTC. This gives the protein CASSLDQRDYEQYF.

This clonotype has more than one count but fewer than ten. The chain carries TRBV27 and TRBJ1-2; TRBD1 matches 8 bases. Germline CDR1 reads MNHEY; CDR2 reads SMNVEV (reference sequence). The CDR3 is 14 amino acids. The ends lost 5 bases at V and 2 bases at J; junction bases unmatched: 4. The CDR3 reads CASSPRTGNYGYTF. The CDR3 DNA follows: TGTGCCAGCAGTCCCAGGACAGGGAACTATGGCTACACCTTC.